The text below deals with one T cell receptor beta chain. Its antigen is not known. These data belong to a study of T cells expressing NK-cell markers. Study-wide background: Sequencing covered eight donors, seven HCMV-seropositive and one seronegative. Study results and caveats: It remained uncertain whether the expanded NKG2C+ T cell clones were specific for HCMV antigens. The contribution of dominant NKG2C+ clonotypes to CD8+ T cells in roughly six donors was roughly 1.0-7.0%. Leadership of the CD3+CD56-NKG2C+ fraction also belonged to these clonotypes in four donors.

The CDR3 totals 14 residues. Germline V gene lookup returns CDR1 MNHNS and CDR2 SASEGT. TCRdb processed the 5' RACE reads again and assigns one entry to each CDR3 protein, with no DNA. The sample features about 390,000 distinct CDR3 sequences, with around a tenth in its top ten. What was sequenced was blood T cells: a sorted CD56 or NKG2C T cell subset, CD4+ or CD8+ T cells, or bulk PBMC T cells (not recorded which). This sequence originates from a woman aged 45-65 years in good health. The chain combines TRBV6-1 with TRBJ1-3. The CDR3 sequence is CASSVAHSGNTIYF.